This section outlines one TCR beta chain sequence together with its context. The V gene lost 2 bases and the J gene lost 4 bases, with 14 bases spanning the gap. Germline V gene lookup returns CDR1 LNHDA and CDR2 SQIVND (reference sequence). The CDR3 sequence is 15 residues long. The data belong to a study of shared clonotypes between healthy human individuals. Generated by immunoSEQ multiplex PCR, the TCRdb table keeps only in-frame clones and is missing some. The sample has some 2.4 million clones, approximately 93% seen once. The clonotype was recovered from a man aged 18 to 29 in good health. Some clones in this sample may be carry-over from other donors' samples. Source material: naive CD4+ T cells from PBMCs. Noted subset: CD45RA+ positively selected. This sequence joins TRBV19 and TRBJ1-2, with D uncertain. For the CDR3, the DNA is TGTGCCAGTAGTATACTTGCCCCAAAAACCTATGGCTACACCTTC. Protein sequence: CASSILAPKTYGYTF.